The clone carrying this T cell receptor (beta chain) was found once. Per the original methods: The authors estimated nucleated cell counts from reference gene primer amplification. Some clones are missing from TCRdb's copy, which holds only in-frame ones; the method was immunoSEQ multiplex PCR. V and J calls and clone size come straight from that table; D and trimming were deduced from the DNA. The sample shows 55,000 or so clones, roughly 85% of them seen only once. The record originates from a study of blood T cell repertoires in COVID-19. Across the whole study: Both acute and convalescent COVID-19 samples were obtained from the United States, Italy and Spain. In each case, the material was cDNA or gDNA derived from T cells, B-cell-depleted T cells, or PBMCs.

Unmatched junction bases numbered 10, after V lost 5 bases and J lost 7 bases. Germline-derived CDR1 and CDR2 are LNHDA and SQIVND (reference sequence). This CDR3 contains 16 residues. J is TRBJ1-5 and V is TRBV19, with 11 bases identical to TRBD1. The specimen was peripheral blood. This TCR was sampled from a human donor in a cohort sampled during active or convalescent COVID-19. Here the CDR3 reads CASSLARTGGRQPQHF. The CDR3 coding sequence is TGTGCCAGTAGTTTAGCCCGGACAGGGGGCCGGCAGCCCCAGCATTTT.